Listed below are T cell receptor beta chains from one sample, sequenced in a study of blood T cells in healthy people across ages. TCRdb re-called the 5' RACE reads through MiXCR, storing one row per CDR3 protein. The sample holds about 1,500,000 distinct CDR3 sequences, under 30% seen once. The source material was blood. The receptors were sampled from a woman younger than 45 in good health. Each CDR3 is given with its conserved first and last residue. D genes are given only for firm matches. Size is stated for part of the rows, as once, few or many counts, or as a class when the clone is expanded.

>few|TRBJ2-4|TRBV6-2/TRBV6-3|NA
CASSGALEENIQYF
TGTGCCAGCAGTGGGGCTCTAGAGGAAAACATTCAGTACTTC
>many|TRBJ1-5|TRBV20-1|TRBD1
CSARQSGTGSNQPQHF
TGCAGTGCTAGGCAGTCCGGGACAGGTAGCAATCAGCCCCAGCATTTT
>few|TRBJ1-4|TRBV12-3/TRBV12-4|NA
CASSLASGKLFF
TGTGCCAGCAGCCTAGCCTCGGGAAAACTGTTTTTT
>NA|TRBJ1-2|TRBV24-1|NA
CATSDSSTGNYGYTF
TGTGCCACCAGTGATTCATCGACAGGCAACTATGGCTACACCTTC
>NA|TRBJ1-1|TRBV24-1|NA
CATSDPRTGGTEAFF
TGTGCCACCAGTGATCCCAGGACCGGGGGGACTGAAGCTTTCTTT
>NA|TRBJ2-1|TRBV5-1|NA
CASSVPDGRDEQFF
TGCGCCAGCAGCGTACCGGACGGGCGGGATGAGCAGTTCTTC
>many|TRBJ2-7|TRBV29-1|NA
CSVAEYGGKSYEQYF
TGCAGCGTCGCAGAGTACGGGGGCAAGTCCTACGAGCAGTACTTC
>few|TRBJ1-1|TRBV3-1|NA
CASSRVGYEAFF
TGTGCCAGCAGCCGGGTCGGGTATGAAGCTTTCTTT
>few|TRBJ2-5|TRBV7-2|NA
CASSYDLGGTQYF
TGTGCCAGCAGTTATGACCTAGGGGGGACCCAGTACTTC
>many|TRBJ1-2|TRBV6-6|NA
CASSFGTNNYGYTF
TGTGCCAGCAGTTTCGGGACGAATAACTATGGCTACACCTTC
>NA|TRBJ2-2|TRBV20-1|TRBD2
CSASGGARTGELFF
TGCAGTGCTAGCGGGGGGGCCCGGACCGGGGAGCTGTTTTTT
>NA|TRBJ2-3|TRBV5-1|NA
CASTDTSTDTQYF
TGCGCCAGCACCGATACTAGCACAGATACGCAGTATTTT
>NA|TRBJ2-2|TRBV5-1|NA
CASSLTAVNTGELFF
TGCGCCAGCAGCTTGACAGCCGTGAACACCGGGGAGCTGTTTTTT
>NA|TRBJ2-5|TRBV2|NA
CASSEISEETQYF
TGTGCCAGCAGTGAAATTAGTGAAGAGACCCAGTACTTC
>NA|TRBJ2-5|TRBV4-1|NA
CASSQESVDQETQYF
TGCGCCAGCAGCCAAGAAAGCGTAGACCAAGAGACCCAGTACTTC
>few|TRBJ2-1|TRBV6-5|TRBD2
CASSRLAGGGDGQFF
TGTGCCAGCAGTCGACTAGCGGGAGGGGGCGATGGGCAGTTCTTC
>few|TRBJ2-7|TRBV18|TRBD2
CASSPTSGSDEQYF
TGTGCCAGCTCACCGACTAGCGGGAGTGACGAGCAGTACTTC
>many|TRBJ2-6|TRBV10-3|NA
CAISEEGVGAGANVLTF
TGTGCCATCAGTGAAGAGGGAGTAGGAGCTGGGGCCAACGTCCTGACTTTC
>few|TRBJ1-6|TRBV5-1|NA
CASSPKVGPAQNSPLHF
TGCGCCAGCAGCCCGAAGGTCGGCCCTGCCCAAAATTCACCCCTCCACTTT
>few|TRBJ1-1|TRBV4-1|NA
CASSQETGPRVGNTEAFF
TGCGCCAGCAGCCAAGAAACAGGTCCTAGGGTAGGGAACACTGAAGCTTTCTTT
>many|TRBJ1-5|TRBV6-6|NA
CASSYRPFNQPQHF
TGTGCCAGCAGTTATCGACCCTTCAATCAGCCCCAGCATTTT
>NA|TRBJ2-3|TRBV30|NA
CAWSVYEGAVPDTQYF
TGTGCCTGGAGTGTATATGAGGGCGCGGTCCCAGATACGCAGTATTTT
>NA|TRBJ2-7|TRBV5-4|TRBD1
CATKTGGRPYEQYF
TGTGCCACCAAAACAGGGGGGCGCCCCTACGAGCAGTACTTC
>NA|TRBJ1-2|TRBV2|TRBD1
CASRESWDRVDYGYTF
TGTGCCAGCAGAGAGTCCTGGGACAGGGTCGACTATGGCTACACCTTC
>many|TRBJ1-6|TRBV20-1|NA
CSAREEDSPLHF
TGCAGTGCTAGAGAGGAGGATTCACCCCTCCACTTT